Each of the 21 T cell receptor beta chains below was sequenced from the same sample in a study of blood T cell repertoires in COVID-19. Generated by immunoSEQ multiplex PCR, the TCRdb table keeps only in-frame clones and is missing some. Counted here are fewer than 300,000 clones, approximately 88% occurring once; the ten biggest clones make up 1% to 1.5%. Sequencing was performed on PBMCs or T cells enriched from blood (not recorded which). These receptors all stem from a woman in her thirties or forties with acute COVID-19.

The chain links TRBV27 to TRBJ1-1, with TRBD1 matching over 7 bases. Germline trimming cut 5 bases from V and 5 bases from J; bases unmatched to any gene: 17. In germline, CDR1 is MNHEY, CDR2 SMNVEV (reference sequence). The CDR3 runs to 17 residues. In nucleotides, the CDR3 is TGTGCCAGCAGTCCGGACAGGCTCTTAGGGGATGGGACTGAAGCTTTCTTT. It codes for CASSPDRLLGDGTEAFF.

V gene TRBV20-1 combines with J gene TRBJ1-2, with D possibly matching TRBD1 (6 bases). V was trimmed by 3 bases and J by 5 bases, leaving 7 bases between them. CDR3 size: 11 residues. Germline-derived CDR1 and CDR2 are DFQATT and SNEGSKA (reference sequence). This chain's CDR3 is CSARDSYGYTF. CDR3 nucleotides: TGCAGTGCTAGGGACAGTTATGGCTACACCTTC.

The gene calls are TRBV9 and TRBJ2-3; the D gene is possibly TRBD2 (5 bases). V lost 0 bases and J lost 0, with 11 bases in between. The germline V gene has CDR1 SGDLS and CDR2 YYNGEE. This CDR3 spans 16 amino acids. CDR3 region: CASSVVEGISTDTQYF. The CDR3 DNA reads as TGTGCCAGCAGCGTAGTTGAGGGTATAAGCACAGATACGCAGTATTTT.

The chain uses TRBV2 and TRBJ1-5, with 7 bases fitting TRBD1. The CDR3 runs to 13 residues. The V gene's germline CDR1 is SNHLY and CDR2 FYNNEI. Trimming took 4 bases from V and 9 from J; bases not matched to a gene: 6. The CDR3 sequence is CASSGQGGSPQHF. CDR3 sequence (DNA): TGTGCCAGCAGTGGACAGGGTGGCTCGCCCCAGCATTTT.

In the case of this clone: The germline gene is not matched at one end of the junction; a read error may be the cause. The chain carries TRBV7-7 and TRBJ2-1, with 7 bases matching TRBD2. Per the germline V gene, CDR1 is SSHAT and CDR2 is FNYEAQ (reference sequence). This CDR3 region has 15 residues. The CDR3 sequence is CASSLGAGVHNEQFF. CDR3 in DNA: TGTGCTAGCAGCTTAGGTGCGGGGGTTCACAATGAGCAGTTCTTC.

The J gene is TRBJ2-1, the V gene TRBV9; 7 bases are shared with TRBD2. Germline V gene data show CDR1 as SGDLS and CDR2 as YYNGEE. There are 17 residues in the CDR3. The junction had 12 bases not matched to a gene; V was cut back by 1 base and J by 5 bases. As DNA, the CDR3 is TGTGCCAGCAGCGTAAACCGGGAGGCCCTCTTAAACAATGAGCAGTTCTTC. Translation: CASSVNREALLNNEQFF.

This rearrangement joins TRBV19 to TRBJ2-6; D is undetermined. V shed 4 bases and J shed 1 base, with 8 bases lying between them. Germline V gene data show CDR1 as LNHDA and CDR2 as SQIVND (reference sequence). The CDR3 sequence is 15 residues long. The CDR3 DNA is TGTGCCAGTAGTACGTTTACTTCTGGGGCCAACGTCCTGACTTTC. It translates to CASSTFTSGANVLTF.

J is TRBJ1-1 and V is TRBV19; weak D call: TRBD1 (6 bases). The CDR3 length is 13 residues. Trimming took 1 base from V and 6 from J, leaving 9 bases between them. The germline V gene encodes CDR1 LNHDA and CDR2 SQIVND (reference sequence). CDR3 DNA: TGTGCCAGTAGTATAGTCGGGACATCTGAAGCTTTCTTT. Protein sequence: CASSIVGTSEAFF.

This rearrangement joins TRBV28 to TRBJ1-2, with D possibly matching TRBD1 (6 bases). The CDR3 has 15 residues. Trimming left V 6 bases short and J 4 bases short, with 18 bases between. CDR1 MDHEN and CDR2 SYDVKM come from the germline V gene. The chain's CDR3 is CASSLPRTESYGYTF. CDR3 coding DNA: TGTGCCAGCAGCCTCCCCCGGACAGAGAGCTATGGCTACACCTTC.

The gene calls are TRBV5-1 and TRBJ1-5; weak D call: TRBD1 (5 bases). This CDR3 spans 15 amino acids. V lost 1 base and J lost 3, with 11 bases in between. Germline V gene lookup returns CDR1 SGHRS and CDR2 YFSETQ. This chain's CDR3 is CASSLQGLNNQPQHF. CDR3 sequence (DNA): TGCGCCAGCAGCTTGCAGGGACTGAACAATCAGCCCCAGCATTTT.

This clone came up once. The same CDR3 arises from other DNA sequences in this sample as well. The chain carries TRBV7-9 and TRBJ2-7, with 10 bases identical to TRBD2. V lost 6 bases, J lost 3 bases, and 5 bases stayed unmatched. Germline V gene data show CDR1 as SEHNR and CDR2 as FQNEAQ (reference sequence). The CDR3 has 14 amino acids. CDR3 amino acids: CASSPRTSGYEQYF. CDR3 DNA: TGTGCCAGCAGTCCAAGGACTAGCGGCTACGAGCAGTACTTC.

The V gene is TRBV7-8, the J gene TRBJ2-2, with TRBD2 identical over 7 bases. Germline loops: CDR1 SGHVS, CDR2 FQNEAQ. CDR3 size: 16 residues. Trimming removed 2 bases from V and 2 bases from J; junction bases left unmatched: 5. CDR3 DNA sequence: TGTGCCAGCAGCTTATCCCCTAGCGGAAACACCGGGGAGCTGTTTTTT. It codes for CASSLSPSGNTGELFF.

This clone was seen a handful of times. The V gene is TRBV9, the J gene TRBJ2-5, with a tentative D call TRBD2 (5 bases). The CDR3 has 15 residues. Looked up from germline, CDR1 is SGDLS and CDR2 is YYNGEE. With 4 bases removed from V and 2 bases from J, the gap between germline ends came to 15 bases. CDR3 loop: CASSRDILAQETQYF. Written as DNA, the CDR3 is TGTGCCAGCAGCAGGGATATCCTAGCTCAAGAGACCCAGTACTTC.

Points on this clone: Other DNA sequences in the sample encode the same CDR3. This chain's CDR3 is CASSLPGNTIYF. CDR3 in DNA: TGTGCCAGCAGTCTTCCTGGAAACACCATATATTTT. The genes are TRBV27 and TRBJ1-3; D unclear. The V end lost 5 bases, the J end lost 2 bases, and 4 bases lay between the germline ends. CDR3 size: 12 residues. CDR1 is MNHEY and CDR2 is SMNVEV in the germline V gene (reference sequence).

V gene TRBV10-3 combines with J gene TRBJ2-3; D is perhaps TRBD1 (6 bases). The CDR3 totals 15 residues. Germline V gene data show CDR1 as ENHRY and CDR2 as SYGVKD. The germline V and J ends were trimmed by 5 bases and 6 bases, with 18 bases remaining between them. CDR3 residues: CAISPQTGISDTQYF. The CDR3 DNA reads TGTGCCATCAGTCCTCAGACAGGCATATCGGATACGCAGTATTTT.

V and J are TRBV28 and TRBJ1-5; D is unclear. Germline CDR1 MDHEN, CDR2 SYDVKM. The CDR3 extends over 15 amino acids. Trimming took off 2 bases at V and 8 bases at J, with 16 bases between the two ends. The DNA for the CDR3 is TGTGCCAGCAGTTTAGGAGGGAATGGGGAAAAGCCCCAGCATTTT. It yields the protein CASSLGGNGEKPQHF.

This chain connects TRBV30 to TRBJ1-2; 7 bases map to TRBD1. With 3 bases clipped from V and 0 bases from J, the junction kept 13 bases outside the gene matches. Germline CDR1 GTSNPN, CDR2 SVGIG (reference sequence). The CDR3 has 17 amino acids. DNA of the CDR3: TGTGCCTGGAGCGCACCACAGGGGAACCTAGCTAACTATGGCTACACCTTC. The encoded protein is CAWSAPQGNLANYGYTF.

The V and J genes are TRBV7-9 and TRBJ1-6; D remains unclear. Germline lookup yields CDR1 SEHNR and CDR2 FQNEAQ (reference sequence). CDR3 length: 13 amino acids. Trimming cost V 4 bases and J 7 bases, with 8 bases left between them. The CDR3 DNA reads TGTGCCAGCAGCTCCCAATCAAATTCACCCCTCCACTTT. Translating gives CASSSQSNSPLHF.

The V gene is TRBV27, the J gene TRBJ2-3; D gene uncertain. Looked up from germline, CDR1 is MNHEY and CDR2 is SMNVEV (reference sequence). The CDR3 has 13 amino acids. Trimming took 3 bases from V and 3 from J, leaving 7 bases between them. CDR3 sequence (DNA): TGTGCCAGCAGTTTGAGGTCGACAGATACGCAGTATTTT. It specifies CASSLRSTDTQYF.

Concerning this clone: A junction boundary mismatches the germline segment, possibly from a read error. The V call is TRBV7-7, the J call TRBJ2-3, with 7 nucleotides matching TRBD2. Germline CDR1 and CDR2: SSHAT and FNYEAQ (reference sequence). This CDR3 contains 15 residues. The CDR3 protein is CASSPLAGVTDTQYF. Written as DNA, the CDR3 is TGTGCTAGCAGCCCTCTCGCGGGAGTTACAGATACGCAGTATTTT.

The chain carries TRBV6-5 and TRBJ2-7, with 7 bases matching TRBD2. The CDR3 consists of 13 residues. J was trimmed by 6 bases and V by 7 bases; bases with no gene match: 9. Germline CDR1 reads MNHEY; CDR2 reads SVGAGI. The CDR3 sequence: CASNPRGVAEQYF. CDR3 in DNA: TGTGCCAGCAATCCTCGGGGGGTGGCCGAGCAGTACTTC.